This TCR beta chain appears in the sequencing data of a study of CD8 T cells in ankylosing spondylitis. Broader study findings: Significant enrichment of disease-linked clones was reportedly seen in matched ankylosing spondylitis synovial fluid. Certain motif variants had earlier appeared in reactive arthritis synovial fluid and blood. Those disease-linked clones were CD8+; they were also relatively rare in peripheral blood.

MiXCR was run by TCRdb on the 5' RACE reads, yielding one entry per CDR3 protein. The data hold 40,000 or so distinct CDR3 sequences, with about 11% observed a single time. This clonotype was seen at least ten times. As yet, its antigen is unknown. This CDR3 region has 16 residues. Germline V gives CDR1 DFQATT, CDR2 SNEGSKA (reference sequence). Trimming left V 0 bases short and J 6 bases short, with 17 bases between. Sequenced material: blood, either unsorted or a sorted T cell fraction (not recorded which). The receptor was derived from a male donor with ankylosing spondylitis or in good health (not recorded which). The rearrangement links TRBV20-1 to TRBJ2-2, with D perhaps TRBD1 (6 bases). The CDR3, as DNA: TGCAGTGCTAGAGAACCCAGGGGAGCGGTGTCCGGGGAGCTGTTTTTT. As protein: CSAREPRGAVSGELFF.